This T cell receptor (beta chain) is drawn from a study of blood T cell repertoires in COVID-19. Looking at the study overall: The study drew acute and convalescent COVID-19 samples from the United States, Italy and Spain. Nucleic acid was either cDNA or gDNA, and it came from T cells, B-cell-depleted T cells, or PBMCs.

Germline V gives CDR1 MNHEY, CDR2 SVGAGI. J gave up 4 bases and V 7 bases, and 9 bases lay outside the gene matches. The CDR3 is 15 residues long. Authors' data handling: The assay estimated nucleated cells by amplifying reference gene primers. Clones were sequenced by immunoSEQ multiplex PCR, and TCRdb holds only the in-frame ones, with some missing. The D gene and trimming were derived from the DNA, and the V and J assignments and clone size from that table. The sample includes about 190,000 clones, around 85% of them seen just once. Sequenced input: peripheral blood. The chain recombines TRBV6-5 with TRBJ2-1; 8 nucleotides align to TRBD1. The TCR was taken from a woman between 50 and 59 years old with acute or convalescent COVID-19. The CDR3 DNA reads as TGTGCCAGCACCCAAACAGGGGGTCTTTACAATGAGCAGTTCTTC. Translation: CASTQTGGLYNEQFF.